This T cell receptor (beta chain) was identified in a study of cytomegalovirus exposure and HLA in healthy donors (dated by TCRdb to 2016 to 2017). About the investigation overall: An earlier analysis of roughly 630 of the donors reported 250 to 300 Gb of sequence data and more than 90 million unique TCR beta sequences from about 200 million T cells. Roughly 300 gigabases of sequencing data and about 92 million unique TCR sequences made up an early release that covered roughly 670 HLA-typed donors. Of the 300 to 500 genotyped donors, 81% were placed in the genetic ancestry cluster associated with self-reported Caucasian donors. The study aimed to test whether signatures of past pathogen exposure could be identified by cataloging public T cell receptors. The T cell repertoires of 670 or so subjects were profiled by immunosequencing and related to cytomegalovirus serostatus. In addition to the first cohort of 666 subjects, a separate validation cohort of around 110 different subjects was used. High-throughput TCR immunosequencing, statistical association of individual TCRs with disease status, and machine learning were combined to predict cytomegalovirus infection status. A later analysis re-analyzed previously published TCR beta repertoires from approximately 700 donors and added high-resolution HLA genotyping to study TCR occurrence patterns. In the later analysis, no new phenotypic data were used to find candidate immune exposures; instead, reliance was placed on TCR beta sequences and their occurrence across donors. To decide whether each TCR beta V gene segment behaved as functional or pseudogenic, an earlier analysis of several hundred of the donors relied on high-throughput TCR beta sequencing. Alongside the repertoire data, information on donor age, sex, ethnicity and CMV serostatus was compiled. A later genetic analysis used genome-wide SNP genotypes for about 60% of the roughly 670 donors, treating that subset as a discovery cohort. Every discovery cohort repertoire had been produced on one sequencing platform. Class I and class II HLA loci were covered by the typing at four-digit resolution. Typing coverage differed by locus: A, B, C, DRB1 and DQB1 were typed in about 620-640 donors, DQA1 in 500 to 550, DPA1 in 600 to 610, and DPB1 in roughly 470. Five DR-DQ haplotypes were treated as single units for association and clustering because of strong linkage in the cohort. On average, around 240,000 unique TCR beta nucleotide sequences were sequenced per donor among 300 to 500 genotyped donors of the cohort, with roughly 19% of those sequences being non-productive.

As concerns this clone: Its target antigen remains unknown. No much larger clonotype is one base removed from it; base qualities were not supplied.

Libraries came from the immunoSEQ multiplex PCR assay. For the multiplex PCR, a mixture combining 60 forward primers for TCR Vbeta segments and 13 reverse primers for TCR Jbeta segments was used. Amplification of the CDR3 region of rearranged TCR beta genes was performed with a multiplex PCR assay on genomic DNA. Amplified TCR beta libraries were sequenced as 87-base-pair reads on the Illumina HiSeq System. The published analysis was carried out like this. Across the roughly 700 repertoires, a later analysis counted some 80 million unique TCR beta chains, around 11 million of which were shared by at least two donors. Raw reads were error-corrected and collapsed into unique sequences with a nearest-neighbor algorithm that merged closely related sequences to remove PCR and sequencing errors. To assign V, D and J gene segments, CDR3 sequences were aligned to IMGT reference sequences. For a sequence to be retained, a match of at least six nucleotides was required to both a V gene segment and a J gene segment. A rearrangement was called productive if the CDR3 had no stop codons and remained in frame with V and J, and every other rearrangement was called non-productive. CDR3 was defined by IMGT convention, running from the second conserved V-encoded cysteine to the conserved J-encoded phenylalanine. The earlier analysis of 500 to 600 of the donors excluded sequences that lacked an unambiguous match to a single V gene segment. In an earlier analysis of approximately 550 of the donors, V segments were called functional above 56.7% productive rearrangements and were called segregating when the between-donor standard deviation exceeded 5%. A statistical classification framework was developed to diagnose cytomegalovirus status using the catalog of TCR beta chain sequences. A later analysis assigned V and J genes by comparing TCR nucleotide sequences with IMGT/GENE-DB human TR gene sequences. In a later analysis, CDR3 sequences and most-parsimonious VDJ recombination scenarios were assigned using the TCRdist pipeline. A later analysis defined each TCR beta chain by its CDR3 amino acid sequence plus V-gene family, and excluded reads lacking a unique V-gene family. A later analysis removed 550 to 700 highly shared, low-generation-probability nucleotide sequences to deal with suspected cross-contamination and a sequencing artifact. A later analysis calculated a clonal expansion index for each public chain from normalized within-repertoire ranks of inferred template counts. A later analysis computed generation probabilities with a VDJ recombination model fitted to out-of-frame rearrangements, and checked the results against IGoR. In a later analysis, TCR-TCR, TCR-HLA and TCR-CMV co-occurrence was scored with hypergeometric tests, and a repertoire-size bias correction was applied to TCR pairs. To estimate false discovery rates, a later analysis permuted the HLA or CMV assignments 20 times. In a later analysis, co-occurring TCRs were grouped with DBSCAN, and TCRdist sequence similarity was added when clustering was performed within HLA-allele-positive subsets. Repertoires with fewer than 30,000 or more than 120,000 public chains were left out of co-occurrence clustering, as were about 5 repertoires with anomalous nucleotide sharing. Held by TCRdb, this immuneACCESS table contains in-frame sequences only and omits some clones. Under half of the omission traces to an unresolved V gene where checked; the cause of the rest is unknown. That table supplies the V and J calls and clone size; D and trimming were determined from the DNA. Here the sample has some 100,000 clones; less than 85% occur a single time. The top ten clones comprise roughly 2% of the sample.

The cohort comprised 666 healthy bone marrow donors. At the time of sampling, every cohort member was nominally healthy, though immune exposures that went unrecorded were likely present. The donor tested CMV seronegative and was one of the 352 seronegative cohort members. Every donor gave a peripheral blood sample, and the peripheral blood mononuclear cells from that sample were used for TCR beta sequencing. Genomic DNA was extracted from the blood cell samples with the Qiagen DNeasy Blood Extraction Kit. Overall results and qualifications from the work: Because counts were too low, roughly 18 rarely observed V segments, including chromosome 9 orphons, were left out of the earlier analysis of 587 of the donors. Most TCR sequences were observed very rarely across donors, whereas some public TCRs were present in many individuals. In vitro tests confirmed that a few of the cytomegalovirus-associated TCR beta chains recognize cytomegalovirus antigens. In a later analysis, most CMV-associated TCR beta chains were found to appear HLA-restricted, with HLA associations seemingly driven largely by CMV exposure. HLA typing was unavailable for some donors at each locus, so association tests used only the typed subset. V-gene and J-gene trimming of TCR beta chains was associated with a missense DCLRE1C variant in a later genetic analysis, and the association was replicated in an independent cohort. A cluster of highly shared sequence variants was judged likely to represent a technical artifact of the sequencing pipeline. In a later analysis, 16,951 TCR beta sequences were associated with specific HLA alleles at a false discovery rate of 0.05. Some IMGT-functional V segments, including TRBV6-2 and TRBV6-3, could not be told apart with the 87-base-pair reads, so those segments were excluded. The study gave a list of about 160 TCR beta chains associated with cytomegalovirus. In an earlier analysis of under 600 of the donors, most TCR beta V segments were observed in productive rearrangements about 87% or about 30% of the time, broadly matching IMGT annotations. It was suggested by the authors that the approach could potentially be generalized to other disease states and immunological phenotypes. A further reported finding was that TCR beta sequences accurately predicted the HLA-A and HLA-B alleles for most subjects in the first cohort. In a later analysis, TCR association rates were found to vary across HLA loci, with the most associated TCRs seen for DRB1 alleles and the fewest for HLA-C alleles. A later analysis found that HLA-associated TCR beta chains were more clonally expanded and had lower generation probabilities than equally common non-associated chains. In a later analysis, several top co-occurrence clusters were reported to appear linked to parvovirus B19, influenza, CMV and Epstein-Barr virus. The presence/absence analyses assumed that sequencing depth was roughly uniform across donors, and that assumption may not be true. CMV serostatus was the only immune exposure information available for the cohort. When HLA alleles, especially DR and DQ, strongly co-occurred, attributing TCR associations to individual alleles was difficult. Linkage disequilibrium might explain the correlated functional status among segregating V segments, but an unknown experimental factor could not be ruled out. Cytomegalovirus status was reported to be diagnosed by the classifier with high specificity and sensitivity in both the original and validation cohorts. Only TCR beta chains were sequenced in this cohort, and the absence of alpha or paired-chain data limited detectable features. A later genetic analysis reported fewer N-insertions in productive TCRs among donors in an Asian-associated ancestry cluster than the roughly 700-donor mean.

The junction shows trimming of 4 bases on V and 0 bases on J, and the gene matches do not reach 5 bases of it. CDR1 SGHRS and CDR2 YFSETQ are derived from the germline V gene. CDR3 length: 15 amino acids, cysteine to phenylalanine. Left in the record is the CDR3 DNA by itself, 45 bases read in frame from the first base. What was sequenced was PBMCs. The rearranged segments are TRBV5-1 and TRBJ2-3; TRBD1 aligns with 7 central bases. This clonotype was obtained from a young man in good health and CMV-seronegative. This receptor has the CDR3 CASSLRDSSTDTQYF. The nucleotides are TGCGCCAGCAGCCTCCGGGACAGTAGCACAGATACGCAGTATTTT.